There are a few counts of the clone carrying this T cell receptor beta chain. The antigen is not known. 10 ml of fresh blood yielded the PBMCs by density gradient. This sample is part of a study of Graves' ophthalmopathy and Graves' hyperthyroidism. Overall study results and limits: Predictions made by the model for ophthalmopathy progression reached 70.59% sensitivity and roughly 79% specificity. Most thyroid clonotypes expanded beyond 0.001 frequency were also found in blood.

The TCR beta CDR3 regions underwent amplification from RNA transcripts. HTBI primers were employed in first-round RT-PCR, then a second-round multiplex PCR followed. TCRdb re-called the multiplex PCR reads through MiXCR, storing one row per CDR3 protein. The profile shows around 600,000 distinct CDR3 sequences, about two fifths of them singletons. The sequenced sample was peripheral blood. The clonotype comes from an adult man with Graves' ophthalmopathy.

CDR3: CASNSERLGRPADAFF. DNA of the CDR3: TGTGCCAGCAATTCCGAGAGACTGGGCAGGCCAGCGGATGCTTTCTTT. This chain connects TRBV6-5 to TRBJ1-1; D is uncertain. V was clipped by 7 bases and J by 11 bases, with 29 bases between them. The CDR3 is 16 amino acids. Germline CDR1 MNHEY, CDR2 SVGAGI.